The rows below give T cell receptor beta chains drawn from one sample of a study of persistence of HIV-infected CD4 T cells. For these receptors, no antigen is known. Some clones are missing from TCRdb's copy, which holds only in-frame ones; the method was immunoSEQ multiplex PCR. The table lists tens of thousands of clones, roughly 70% of them singletons. The sample in question was CD4+ T cells sorted from PBMCs after roughly 18-hour stimulation, obtained from a patient who received antiretroviral therapy. The receptors here all came from an adult man with HIV who was CMV-seropositive. Each CDR3 is given with its conserved first and last residue. The D gene is left open where the match is weak. Not every row has a clone size; where given, it reads once, few, many or a size class.

d_call j_call v_call clone_size cdr3_nt cdr3_aa
- TRBJ2-3 TRBV11-2 - TGTGCCAGCAGCTTAGAAGGAGCAGTCCGCATTCGCGGTAGCACAGATACGCAGTATTTT CASSLEGAVRIRGSTDTQYF
- TRBJ2-3 TRBV5-1 - TGCGCCAGCAGCATGGGGGGGCTCATGGCAACAGATACGCAGTATTTT CASSMGGLMATDTQYF
TRBD1 TRBJ2-1 TRBV6-5 few TGTGCCAGCAGTTACGGGGACAGTTACAATGAGCAGTTCTTC CASSYGDSYNEQFF
- TRBJ1-1 TRBV19 few TGTGCCAGTAGTATTGGTCCGGCGAACACTGAAGCTTTCTTT CASSIGPANTEAFF
TRBD2 TRBJ2-7 TRBV5-5 - TGTGCCAGCAGCCCTACCGGGACTAGCGCCCACGAGCAGTACTTC CASSPTGTSAHEQYF
- TRBJ1-1 TRBV2 - TGTGCCAGCAGGGCTTTGGCGTCGATGAACACTGAAGCTTTCTTT CASRALASMNTEAFF
- TRBJ1-1 TRBV27 - TGTGCCAGCAGTTTTAAACAGGCCACTGAAGCTTTCTTT CASSFKQATEAFF
- TRBJ1-1 TRBV5-6 - TGTGCCAGCAGCTTGTTTACGGGAGTCCGAGGAACTGAAGCTTTCTTT CASSLFTGVRGTEAFF
- TRBJ2-7 TRBV7-6 - TGTGCCAGCAGCTTTGGACAGTCCTACGAGCAGTACTTC CASSFGQSYEQYF
TRBD1 TRBJ1-2 TRBV19 few TGTGCCAGTAGTGCCGGGACAGCTTATGGCTACACCTTC CASSAGTAYGYTF
TRBD2 TRBJ2-1 TRBV19 - TGTGCCAGTAGTCTTTCCGGGACTAGCAACTACAATGAGCAGTTCTTC CASSLSGTSNYNEQFF
- TRBJ1-4 TRBV18 - TGTGCCAGCTCATCCAGGGGAGGAGGTGAAAAACTGTTTTTT CASSSRGGGEKLFF
- TRBJ1-2 TRBV6-5 - TGTGCCAGCAGTTACCAACGTCGCGGGCAGGGTGGTGGCTACACCTTC CASSYQRRGQGGGYTF
- TRBJ1-2 TRBV4-2 once TGTGCCAGCAGCCAAGATCGAGGGGGTGGCTACACCTTC CASSQDRGGGYTF
- TRBJ2-3 TRBV5-1 - TGCGCCAGCAGCTCCTCCTGGCTGTCTAGCACAGATACGCAGTATTTT CASSSSWLSSTDTQYF
- TRBJ2-7 TRBV18 - TGTGCCAGCTCACCACAAAAGGGAGGCACGCACGAGCAGTACTTC CASSPQKGGTHEQYF
- TRBJ2-7 TRBV7-9 medium-sized TGTGCCAGCAGCTTACGCCCTACCGGCGAGCAGTACTTC CASSLRPTGEQYF
- TRBJ2-2 TRBV12-3/TRBV12-4 - TGTGCCAGCAGTTCCACCGGGGAGCTGTTTTTT CASSSTGELFF
- TRBJ1-5 TRBV6-1 - TGTGCCAGCAGTGAGCCAGGGACTCAGCCCCAGCATTTT CASSEPGTQPQHF
- TRBJ1-2 TRBV28 - TGTGCCAGCAGTTCACCTATTGGCTACACCTTC CASSSPIGYTF
- TRBJ1-1 TRBV28 - TGTGCCAGCAGTGATACCTCGAGGGCAGCGAACACTGAAGCTTTCTTT CASSDTSRAANTEAFF
- TRBJ1-2 TRBV10-1 - TGCGCCAGCGGGGGGTGGGGCAGGGGAGATCGGTCTAACTATGGCTACACCTTC CASGGWGRGDRSNYGYTF
- TRBJ1-2 TRBV7-9 - TGTGCCAGCAGCTTAAGGGGCCCGTGGGACTATGGCTACACCTTC CASSLRGPWDYGYTF
- TRBJ1-2 TRBV28 - TGTGCCAGCAGTTTGAACAGGGCTGGAGGCTACACCTTC CASSLNRAGGYTF
- TRBJ2-3 TRBV19 once TGTGCCAGTAGTACGAACAGCGTTGCTAGCACAGATACGCAGTATTTT CASSTNSVASTDTQYF
TRBD2 TRBJ2-3 TRBV5-4 - TGTGCCAGCAGCTCAGGACTAGCGGGGGGCACAGATACGCAGTATTTT CASSSGLAGGTDTQYF
TRBD1 TRBJ1-6 TRBV7-9 - TGTGCCAGCAGCTCCCGGGGACAGGGTTATAATTCACCCCTCCACTTT CASSSRGQGYNSPLHF
- TRBJ1-2 TRBV3-1/TRBV3-2 - TGTGCCAGCAGCCAAGGGGGAGGGGCCAACTATGGCTACACCTTC CASSQGGGANYGYTF
- TRBJ1-5 TRBV7-9 - TGTGCCAGCAGCTTAAATAGCAATCAGCCCCAGCATTTT CASSLNSNQPQHF
TRBD1 TRBJ2-1 TRBV10-3 few TGTGCCATCAGTGAGAGGGGGCAAGATGAGCAGTTCTTC CAISERGQDEQFF
- TRBJ1-2 TRBV29-1 - TGCAGCGTTGACAAGGGGCACGGCTATGGCTACACCTTC CSVDKGHGYGYTF
- TRBJ1-6 TRBV7-8 - TGTGCCAGCACCCAGGGGTATGGTAATTCACCCCTCCACTTT CASTQGYGNSPLHF
- TRBJ2-3 TRBV27 - TGTGCCAGCAGTTTATCGAGGAGAGGAGGGTTTACGCAGTATTTT CASSLSRRGGFTQYF
- TRBJ1-2 TRBV10-2 - TGCGCCAGCAGTCCGGACGGGGGCTATGGCTACACCTTC CASSPDGGYGYTF
- TRBJ2-1 TRBV9 - TGTGCCAGCAGCGTAGAAGGGAGAGGTGAGCAGTTCTTC CASSVEGRGEQFF
TRBD1 TRBJ2-3 TRBV3-1/TRBV3-2 - TGTGCCAGCAGCCGGTTGGACAGGGATGCAGATACGCAGTATTTT CASSRLDRDADTQYF
- TRBJ2-1 TRBV7-8 - TGTGCCAGCAGCAGTTGGGCGGGGGCGAGTGAGCAGTTCTTC CASSSWAGASEQFF
- TRBJ2-6 TRBV6-5 - TGTGCCGGTGGTTCGGGGGTTGGGGCCAACGTCCTGACTTTC CAGGSGVGANVLTF
TRBD1 TRBJ2-7 TRBV19 - TGTGCCAGTAGTCCCAGGACAGGGGGGAAAAAGGAGCAGTACTTC CASSPRTGGKKEQYF
- TRBJ1-4 TRBV4-1 - TGCGCCAGCAGCCAAGTCGAGGGTAGTGAAAAACTGTTTTTT CASSQVEGSEKLFF
- TRBJ2-7 TRBV3-1/TRBV3-2 few TGTGCCAGCAGCCCCCAGAGGGGGGCGCGGGAGCAGTACTTC CASSPQRGAREQYF
- TRBJ1-5 TRBV10-1 - TGCGCCAGCAGTGAGACAGTTGATCAGCCCCAGCATTTT CASSETVDQPQHF
- TRBJ2-2 TRBV24-1 - TGTGCCACCAGTGATTTGGGCGCGGTGAACACCGGGGAGCTGTTTTTT CATSDLGAVNTGELFF
- TRBJ2-1 TRBV7-9 - TGTGCCAGCGAAGAGGCTAACCGGGAGTTCTTC CASEEANREFF
- TRBJ1-5 TRBV4-1 - TGCGCCAGCAGTTCACAGCAGTTCGGTAATCAGCCCCAGCATTTT CASSSQQFGNQPQHF
- TRBJ1-1 TRBV19 - TGTGCCAGTAGTAGGCGCGGCGGGAACACTGAAGCTTTCTTT CASSRRGGNTEAFF
TRBD1 TRBJ1-6 TRBV18 few TGTGCCAGCTCACCCGATTACAGGGGTAATTCACCCCTCCACTTT CASSPDYRGNSPLHF
- TRBJ2-6 TRBV5-6 - TGTGCCAGCAGCTTAAGTGGCTCTGGGGCCAACGTCCTGACTTTC CASSLSGSGANVLTF
TRBD1 TRBJ1-1 TRBV6-1 - TGTGCCAGCAGTGGACAGGGGGCGCGAAGTTTCACTGAAGCTTTCTTT CASSGQGARSFTEAFF
- TRBJ2-2 TRBV19 - TGTGCCAGTAGCACTCGGGCGACGGGGGCCGGGGAGCTGTTTTTT CASSTRATGAGELFF
TRBD1 TRBJ1-3 TRBV4-1 few TGCGCCAGCAGCCGACAGACGACAGGGGGGACTGGAAACACCATATATTTT CASSRQTTGGTGNTIYF
TRBD1 TRBJ1-4 TRBV5-5 - TGTGCCAGCAGCATTCCAGGGGGCCTCACTAATGAAAAACTGTTTTTT CASSIPGGLTNEKLFF
TRBD1 TRBJ2-1 TRBV27 few TGTGCCAGCAGTGCCAGGGGGATAAATTACTCCTACAATGAGCAGTTCTTC CASSARGINYSYNEQFF
TRBD1 TRBJ1-2 TRBV7-2 medium-sized TGTGCCAGCACCCGGGACAGGGAAGGCTATGGCTACACCTTC CASTRDREGYGYTF
- TRBJ1-5 TRBV6-6 - TGTGCCAGCAGTCCTACCTCCTTCGGGACTTCCAATCAGCCCCAGCATTTT CASSPTSFGTSNQPQHF
- TRBJ1-3 TRBV7-8 few TGTGCCAGCAGCAACCTTGAAGACACCATATATTTT CASSNLEDTIYF
- TRBJ2-4 TRBV6-5 - TGTGCCAGCAGCTTCAGGGTCGGCATTCAGTACTTC CASSFRVGIQYF
- TRBJ2-2 TRBV19 - TGTGCCAGTAGTATAAGGGTCGGGCAGGCCGTAATAAACACCGGGGAGCTGTTTTTT CASSIRVGQAVINTGELFF
TRBD1 TRBJ1-5 TRBV15 few TGTGCCACCCAAGCGGACAGGGGCAATCAGCCCCAGCATTTT CATQADRGNQPQHF
- TRBJ2-3 TRBV4-1 - TGCGCCAGCAGCACTACAGGGCTGGGAGATACGCAGTATTTT CASSTTGLGDTQYF